This is a list of T cell receptor beta chains from one sample in a study of OX40 agonist ivuxolimab in advanced cancers. The protocol was immunoSEQ multiplex PCR, while the TCRdb copy is restricted to in-frame clones and leaves out a portion. The table includes tens of thousands of clones, roughly 76% detected once. The source was CD4+ or CD8+ T cells sorted from blood, collected in a trial of the OX40 agonist ivuxolimab. These receptors all stem from an adult with an advanced solid tumor such as melanoma, head and neck, liver or kidney cancer. Both conserved end residues are part of each CDR3. A D gene is named only where the DNA matches it firmly. Size values are once, few and many counts, or a class for expanded clones, and some rows have none.

TRBV19,TRBJ2-2,TRBD2,.,CASSRTLAGGHTGELFF,TGTGCCAGTAGTAGGACCCTAGCGGGGGGGCACACCGGGGAGCTGTTTTTT
TRBV28,TRBJ2-7,.,.,CASSWTATYEQYF,TGTGCCAGCTCCTGGACGGCCACCTACGAGCAGTACTTC
TRBV4-1,TRBJ1-2,.,.,CASSHRTVTRGDGYTF,TGCGCCAGCAGCCACCGCACGGTCACCCGGGGGGATGGCTACACCTTC
TRBV18,TRBJ1-6,.,.,CASSPLSRSGRGNSPLHF,TGTGCCAGCTCACCATTGAGTCGGTCGGGCAGAGGCAATTCACCCCTCCACTTT
TRBV11-3,TRBJ2-7,TRBD2,.,CASSLTLTFASGSSYEQYF,TGTGCCAGCAGCTTAACTCTGACCTTCGCTAGCGGTAGCTCCTACGAGCAGTACTTC
TRBV9,TRBJ2-3,.,.,CASSVAVAPSSTDTQYF,TGTGCCAGCAGCGTAGCTGTGGCACCTTCTAGCACAGATACGCAGTATTTT
TRBV30,TRBJ2-3,.,.,CAWRTGGDTQYF,TGTGCCTGGAGGACGGGCGGGGATACGCAGTATTTT
TRBV4-1,TRBJ1-2,.,few,CASSQEGRGARGYTF,TGCGCCAGCAGCCAGGAGGGCAGGGGCGCCCGGGGCTACACCTTC
TRBV4-1,TRBJ1-1,.,.,CASSRTDWDTEAFF,TGCGCCAGCAGCCGGACAGATTGGGACACTGAAGCTTTCTTT
TRBV30,TRBJ1-1,.,.,CAWSVLTVGNTEAFF,TGTGCCTGGAGTGTACTGACAGTAGGGAACACTGAAGCTTTCTTT
TRBV7-3,TRBJ2-3,TRBD2,once,CASSSVAGGRSDTQYF,TGTGCCAGCAGCTCAGTAGCGGGGGGAAGGTCAGATACGCAGTATTTT
TRBV4-1,TRBJ2-3,.,.,CASSPTRGDTGTDTQYF,TGCGCCAGCAGTCCTACCCGGGGAGATACGGGCACAGATACGCAGTATTTT
TRBV18,TRBJ1-4,TRBD1,.,CASSPPGQGRKLFF,TGTGCCAGCTCACCACCGGGACAGGGTCGGAAACTGTTTTTT
TRBV9,TRBJ2-7,TRBD1,.,CASSVGTGDAYEQYF,TGTGCCAGCAGCGTAGGGACAGGGGATGCCTACGAGCAGTACTTC
TRBV6-1,TRBJ2-7,TRBD2,.,CASSAGVSGGVYEQYF,TGTGCCAGCAGTGCAGGTGTTAGCGGGGGGGTTTACGAGCAGTACTTC
TRBV19,TRBJ2-3,TRBD2,.,CASSHERDVGDTQYF,TGTGCCAGTAGTCACGAGCGGGACGTAGGGGATACGCAGTATTTT
TRBV14,TRBJ1-2,.,.,CASGTGIGYTF,TGTGCCAGCGGGACGGGAATTGGCTACACCTTC
TRBV25-1,TRBJ2-1,.,.,CASGETYNEQFF,TGTGCCAGCGGGGAGACTTACAATGAGCAGTTCTTC
TRBV30,TRBJ2-7,TRBD1,.,CAWSVQGAVRKSYEQYF,TGTGCCTGGAGTGTACAGGGGGCAGTTAGGAAGTCCTACGAGCAGTACTTC
TRBV30,TRBJ2-7,TRBD1,.,CAWGSQGADYEQYF,TGTGCCTGGGGCTCACAGGGGGCAGATTACGAGCAGTACTTC
TRBV6-5,TRBJ1-6,.,.,CASSYSAGVYNSPLHF,TGTGCCAGCAGTTACTCGGCAGGCGTCTATAATTCACCCCTCCACTTT
TRBV7-2,TRBJ2-2,TRBD2,once,CASSPSSGGYTGELFF,TGTGCCAGCAGCCCATCTAGCGGGGGATACACCGGGGAGCTGTTTTTT
TRBV28,TRBJ1-1,.,medium-sized,CASTGNDPEAFF,TGTGCCAGCACGGGCAATGACCCTGAAGCTTTCTTT
TRBV9,TRBJ1-3,.,.,CASSVELSGGSGNTIYF,TGTGCCAGCAGCGTAGAATTGTCGGGGGGCTCTGGAAACACCATATATTTT
TRBV10-3,TRBJ2-6,.,few,CAISDSSGANVLTF,TGTGCCATCAGTGACAGCTCTGGGGCCAACGTCCTGACTTTC
TRBV7-9,TRBJ2-1,.,.,CASSFRDSSYNEQFF,TGTGCCAGCAGCTTCCGGGATAGCTCCTACAATGAGCAGTTCTTC
TRBV2,TRBJ2-1,TRBD1,.,CASSMTGNNEQFF,TGTGCCAGCAGTATGACAGGGAATAATGAGCAGTTCTTC
TRBV9,TRBJ2-2,.,.,CASSGQPSDPTGELFF,TGTGCCAGCAGCGGCCAACCCTCCGACCCCACCGGGGAGCTGTTTTTT
TRBV6-6,TRBJ1-3,.,.,CASSSDTSGNTIYF,TGTGCCAGCAGTTCGGACACCTCTGGAAACACCATATATTTT
TRBV10-3,TRBJ1-5,.,.,CAISQESNQPQHF,TGTGCCATCAGTCAAGAAAGCAATCAGCCCCAGCATTTT
TRBV7-6,TRBJ1-6,TRBD1,medium-sized,CASSPTGVNSPLHF,TGTGCCAGCAGCCCGACAGGGGTTAATTCACCCCTCCACTTT
TRBV6-1,TRBJ2-1,TRBD2,few,CASSATSGGASEQFF,TGTGCCAGCAGTGCGACTAGCGGGGGGGCAAGTGAGCAGTTCTTC
TRBV27,TRBJ2-5,TRBD1,few,CASSRGDRGKETQYF,TGTGCCAGCAGTCGTGGGGACAGGGGAAAAGAGACCCAGTACTTC
TRBV11-1,TRBJ2-5,.,.,CASSLGTSSETQYF,TGTGCCAGCAGCTTAGGGACCTCGTCCGAGACCCAGTACTTC
TRBV6-5,TRBJ2-5,.,.,CASSYSPHAQETQYF,TGTGCCAGCAGTTATTCCCCTCACGCCCAAGAGACCCAGTACTTC
TRBV2,TRBJ2-7,.,few,CASSEGGSWTPSYEQYF,TGTGCCAGCAGTGAAGGTGGTAGCTGGACGCCTTCCTACGAGCAGTACTTC
TRBV6-4,TRBJ2-1,.,once,CASSRDGGSYNEQFF,TGTGCCAGCAGCCGGGACGGAGGCTCCTACAATGAGCAGTTCTTC
TRBV5-5,TRBJ1-5,.,.,CASSSSPEQPQHF,TGTGCCAGCAGCTCCTCCCCAGAACAGCCCCAGCATTTT
TRBV14,TRBJ1-1,.,once,CASSPEVTEAFF,TGTGCCAGCAGCCCTGAGGTCACTGAAGCTTTCTTT
TRBV2,TRBJ2-2,.,.,CASRETENTGELFF,TGTGCCAGCAGGGAGACGGAGAACACCGGGGAGCTGTTTTTT
TRBV5-1,TRBJ2-5,.,.,CANNWREDQETQYF,TGCGCCAATAATTGGAGGGAGGACCAAGAGACCCAGTACTTC
TRBV2,TRBJ1-2,.,.,CASSEGLYGYTF,TGTGCCAGCAGTGAAGGGCTTTATGGCTACACCTTC
TRBV4-3,TRBJ1-2,TRBD1,.,CASSQVTGEFGYTF,TGCGCCAGCAGCCAGGTCACAGGGGAGTTTGGCTACACCTTC
TRBV7-2,TRBJ2-2,TRBD2,.,CASSPSGRASTGELFF,TGTGCCAGCAGCCCCAGCGGGAGGGCCAGCACCGGGGAGCTGTTTTTT
TRBV29-1,TRBJ1-1,TRBD1,.,CSAAGQVGEAFF,TGCAGCGCTGCCGGACAGGTAGGTGAAGCTTTCTTT
TRBV19,TRBJ2-5,.,.,CASSIGDPQETQYF,TGTGCCAGTAGTATAGGCGACCCCCAAGAGACCCAGTACTTC
TRBV28,TRBJ2-7,.,.,CASSTVRREQYF,TGTGCCAGCAGTACGGTCAGGCGGGAGCAGTACTTC